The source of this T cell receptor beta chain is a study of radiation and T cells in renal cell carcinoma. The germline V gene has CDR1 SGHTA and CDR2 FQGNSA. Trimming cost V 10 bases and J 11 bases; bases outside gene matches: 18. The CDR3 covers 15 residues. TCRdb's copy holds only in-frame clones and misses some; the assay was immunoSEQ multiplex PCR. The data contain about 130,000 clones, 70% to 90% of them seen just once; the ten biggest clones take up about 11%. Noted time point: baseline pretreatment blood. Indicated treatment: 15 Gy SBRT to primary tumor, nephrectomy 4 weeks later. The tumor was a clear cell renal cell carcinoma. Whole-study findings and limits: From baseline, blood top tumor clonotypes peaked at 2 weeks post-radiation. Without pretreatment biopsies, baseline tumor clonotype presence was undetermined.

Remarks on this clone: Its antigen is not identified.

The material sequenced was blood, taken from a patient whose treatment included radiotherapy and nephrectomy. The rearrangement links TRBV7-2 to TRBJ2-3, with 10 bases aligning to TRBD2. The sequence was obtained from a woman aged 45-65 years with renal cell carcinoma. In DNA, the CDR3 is TGTGCCACCCACGACCTAGCGGGGGCTCCCGGGGAGCAGTATTTT. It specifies CATHDLAGAPGEQYF.